The 24 T cell receptor beta chains below were found in one sample sequenced in a study of T cell responses to AZD1222 COVID-19 vaccine. The method was immunoSEQ multiplex PCR; TCRdb's version includes in-frame clones alone and lacks a portion of them. The table includes about 190,000 clones, 87% detected once. This material consisted of peripheral blood, taken on day 0 of MenACWY control vaccination. These receptors were obtained from an adult in good health.

The rearrangement joins TRBV12-3 or TRBV12-4 to TRBJ2-5; D unresolved. The CDR3 has 12 amino acids. The V and J ends lost 3 bases and 4 bases respectively, with 6 bases between them. This CDR3 reads CASSFLVETQYF. The CDR3 DNA sequence: TGTGCCAGCAGTTTTCTTGTAGAGACCCAGTACTTC.

V is TRBV2 and J is TRBJ1-2, with a weak D call TRBD1 (6 bases). From germline, CDR1 is SNHLY and CDR2 FYNNEI. The CDR3 is 11 residues long. V was shortened by 7 bases and J by 7 bases, with 10 bases between the two germline ends. CDR3 sequence: CASIADSGYTF. As DNA, the CDR3 is TGTGCCAGCATCGCGGACAGTGGCTACACCTTC.

This clone was found a few times. The chain couples TRBV5-4 to TRBJ1-2; TRBD1 aligns across 7 bases. Trimming at V came to 3 bases and at J to 8 bases, leaving 10 bases not matched to a gene. The CDR3 has 14 residues. Germline values: CDR1 SGHNT, CDR2 YYREEE (reference sequence). CDR3: CASSSKGQGGGYTF. CDR3 DNA sequence: TGTGCCAGCAGCTCAAAGGGGCAGGGGGGCGGCTACACCTTC.

The chain carries TRBV7-9 and TRBJ2-6, with 11 nucleotides matching TRBD2. The CDR3 contains 16 residues. The junction had 8 bases not matched to a gene; V was cut back by 7 bases and J by 6 bases. The germline CDR1 and CDR2 sequences are SEHNR and FQNEAQ (reference sequence). This CDR3 reads CASKSSGGALANVLTF. In DNA form, the CDR3 reads TGTGCCAGCAAGAGTAGCGGGGGGGCATTGGCCAACGTCCTGACTTTC.

The V gene is TRBV9, the J gene TRBJ2-7, with 10 positions matching TRBD1. This CDR3 has 15 residues. The ends lost 2 bases at V and 4 bases at J; junction bases unmatched: 6. Germline assignment: CDR1 SGDLS and CDR2 YYNGEE. CDR3 loop: CASSVFDRGPYEQYF. For the CDR3, the DNA is TGTGCCAGCAGCGTCTTTGACAGGGGGCCGTACGAGCAGTACTTC.

This chain uses TRBV7-2 with TRBJ2-1, with TRBD1 matching over 8 bases. Germline trimming cut 2 bases from V and 5 bases from J; bases unmatched to any gene: 8. Germline V gene data show CDR1 as SGHTA and CDR2 as FQGNSA. The CDR3 consists of 16 residues. The CDR3 loop is CASSLLYRTGNNEQFF. CDR3 nucleotides: TGTGCCAGCAGCTTACTTTACCGGACAGGGAACAATGAGCAGTTCTTC.

V usage is TRBV11-3 and J usage is TRBJ1-5; D uncertain. Germline CDR1 is SGHNT and CDR2 is YENEEA. CDR3 size: 12 residues. Trimming took 2 bases from V and 9 from J, leaving 8 bases between them. The CDR3 here is CASSLSIRPQHF. In DNA, the CDR3 is TGTGCCAGCAGCTTATCTATTCGGCCCCAGCATTTT. Looking up the rest from reference TRBV11-3 and TRBJ1-5 gives the full variable domain: EAGVVQSPRYKIIEKKQPVAFWCNPISGHNTLYWYLQNLGQGPELLIRYENEEAVDDSQLPKDRFSAERLKGVDSTLKIQPAELGDSAVYLCASSLSIRPQHFGDGTRLSIL.

The chain couples TRBV4-1 to TRBJ2-7; TRBD2 agrees at 9 bases. The CDR3 has 16 amino acids. J gave up 4 bases and V 1 base, and 8 bases lay outside the gene matches. Germline V gene sequence: CDR1 MGHRA, CDR2 YSYEKL. In DNA form, the CDR3 reads TGCGCCAGCAGCCAAGGAATAGCGGGAGCGGGGTACGAGCAGTACTTC. Its protein is CASSQGIAGAGYEQYF.

This clone appeared a single time. V gene TRBV11-2 combines with J gene TRBJ2-5; 11 bases match TRBD2. CDR1 and CDR2 (germline): SGHAT, FQNNGV. The V and J ends lost 1 base and 5 bases, in that order; junction bases with no gene match: 15. This CDR3 spans 19 amino acids. CDR3: CASSLGRVVTSGSRETQYF. The DNA of the CDR3 is TGTGCCAGCAGCTTAGGCAGGGTTGTAACTAGCGGGAGCCGGGAGACCCAGTACTTC.

This chain uses TRBV6-5 with TRBJ1-2; the match to TRBD1 covers 7 bases. The trim removed 6 bases at V and 4 bases at J, leaving 11 bases unmatched. This CDR3 contains 15 residues. The germline V gene encodes CDR1 MNHEY and CDR2 SVGAGI. CDR3 in DNA: TGTGCCAGCAGCCTTTCCGGGACAGAGAGCTATGGCTACACCTTC. This codes for CASSLSGTESYGYTF.

The chain combines TRBV7-9 with TRBJ2-4; the match to TRBD2 covers 14 bases. Germline V CDR1 and CDR2: SEHNR, FQNEAQ (reference sequence). Germline trimming cut 6 bases from V and 6 bases from J; bases unmatched to any gene: 4. The CDR3 contains 15 residues. The CDR3 is CASRAGLAGGNIQYF. The CDR3 bases are TGTGCCAGCAGAGCCGGACTAGCGGGAGGAAACATTCAGTACTTC.

The chain carries TRBV12-3 or TRBV12-4 and TRBJ2-5; D remains unclear. V lost 3 bases and J 5 bases, leaving 10 bases between the germline ends. The length of the CDR3 is 13 residues. For the CDR3, the DNA is TGTGCCAGCAGTTTGAAGGTTCGGGAGACCCAGTACTTC. Protein product: CASSLKVRETQYF.

The chain links TRBV6-1 to TRBJ1-5, with D uncertain. With 2 bases removed from V and 6 bases from J, the gap between germline ends came to 8 bases. The CDR3 runs to 13 residues. Germline V gene sequence: CDR1 MNHNS, CDR2 SASEGT. CDR3 DNA sequence: TGTGCCAGCAGTGAACGCCAACGTCAGCCCCAGCATTTT. As protein: CASSERQRQPQHF.

This clone was detected only a few times. The chain uses TRBV2 and TRBJ1-5, with no clear D. Trimming removed 7 bases from V and 0 bases from J, with 16 bases in between. Germline V gene sequence: CDR1 SNHLY, CDR2 FYNNEI. There are 16 residues in the CDR3. The CDR3 DNA follows: TGTGCCAGCACCTTAACGGGTGCTGGTAGCAATCAGCCCCAGCATTTT. This encodes CASTLTGAGSNQPQHF.

The rearrangement uses TRBV28 and TRBJ1-1; 8 bases agree with TRBD1. Germline V gene data show CDR1 as MDHEN and CDR2 as SYDVKM. This CDR3 region has 12 residues. V was clipped by 6 bases and J by 4 bases; unmatched bases: 1. The CDR3 DNA reads as TGTGCCAGCAGGACAGGGGTCACTGAAGCTTTCTTT. Its translation is CASRTGVTEAFF.

The gene calls are TRBV15 and TRBJ1-3; D gene uncertain. The CDR3 runs 14 residues. CDR1 LNHNV and CDR2 YYDKDF come from the germline V gene (reference sequence). V was cut by 1 base and J by 0 bases, with 4 bases left in between. Written as DNA, the CDR3 is TGTGCCACCAGCAGAGGAGACTCTGGAAACACCATATATTTT. The encoded protein is CATSRGDSGNTIYF. Full variable domain (outside the CDR3, taken from reference TRBV15 and TRBJ1-3): DAMVIQNPRYQVTQFGKPVTLSCSQTLNHNVMYWYQQKSSQAPKLLFHYYDKDFNNEADTPDNFQSRRPNTSFCFLDIRSPGLGDTAMYLCATSRGDSGNTIYFGEGSWLTVV.

This sequence joins TRBV6-2 or TRBV6-3 and TRBJ1-6; TRBD1 matches 8 bases. Looked up from germline, CDR1 is MNHEY and CDR2 is SVGEGT. CDR3 length: 15 amino acids. The J segment lost 8 bases and the V segment lost 0 bases, leaving 3 bases of the junction unmatched. The chain's CDR3 is CASSYSGQGDSPLHF. In DNA form, the CDR3 reads TGTGCCAGCAGTTACTCAGGACAGGGCGATTCACCCCTCCACTTT.

This chain connects TRBV19 to TRBJ2-7, with D tentatively TRBD1 or TRBD2 (6 bases each). V lost 9 bases to trimming and J lost 2 bases, with 17 bases between them. Germline V gene lookup returns CDR1 LNHDA and CDR2 SQIVND (reference sequence). CDR3 length: 14 residues. CDR3 in amino acids: CASRKGGKAYEQYF. CDR3 sequence (DNA): TGTGCCAGCCGAAAGGGGGGAAAGGCCTACGAGCAGTACTTC.

In this sample, this clone turned up a few times. The genes are TRBV28 and TRBJ2-7, with no clear D. CDR3 size: 12 residues. The ends were cut back, 7 bases at V and 2 bases at J, with 9 bases in the middle. Germline loops: CDR1 MDHEN, CDR2 SYDVKM. The CDR3 DNA sequence: TGTGCCAGCACCACAGAAGCCTACGAGCAGTACTTC. It codes for CASTTEAYEQYF. Drawing the rest from reference TRBV28 and TRBJ2-7, the complete variable domain is DVKVTQSSRYLVKRTGEKVFLECVQDMDHENMFWYRQDPGLGLRLIYFSYDVKMKEKGDIPEGYSVSREKKERFSLILESASTNQTSMYLCASTTEAYEQYFGPGTRLTVT.

V usage is TRBV19 and J usage is TRBJ1-5; D uncertain. Germline loops: CDR1 LNHDA, CDR2 SQIVND (reference sequence). The CDR3 loop spans 12 amino acids. With 4 bases removed from V and 5 bases from J, the gap between germline ends came to 6 bases. The CDR3 DNA reads TGTGCCAGTAGTACCCTTTATCAGCCCCAGCATTTT. Encoded protein: CASSTLYQPQHF.

The genes are TRBV18 and TRBJ2-2, with 8 bases lining up with TRBD2. CDR1 KGHSH and CDR2 LQKENI come from the germline V gene. The ends lost 3 bases at V and 4 bases at J; junction bases unmatched: 10. The CDR3 has 17 residues. DNA of the CDR3: TGTGCCAGCTCACCGACACAAAGCGGGAGTGTCACCGGGGAGCTGTTTTTT. Protein sequence: CASSPTQSGSVTGELFF.

V and J are TRBV6-1 and TRBJ1-2; possibly TRBD1 for D (6 bases). CDR3 length equals 17 residues. Germline V CDR1 and CDR2: MNHNS, SASEGT. The germline V and J ends were trimmed by 1 base and 8 bases, with 23 bases remaining between them. CDR3: CASSEGILGQGRRGYTF. CDR3 sequence (DNA): TGTGCCAGCAGTGAAGGAATTCTTGGGCAGGGGAGAAGGGGCTACACCTTC.

This chain uses TRBV5-1 with TRBJ2-3; D possibly corresponds to TRBD2 (6 bases). The V end lost 2 bases, the J end lost 5 bases, and 9 bases lay between the germline ends. This CDR3 comprises 13 residues. Per the germline V gene, CDR1 is SGHRS and CDR2 is YFSETQ. The CDR3 is CASSFPGVDTQYF. DNA for the CDR3: TGCGCCAGCAGCTTCCCGGGAGTAGATACGCAGTATTTT.

The chain is built from TRBV12-3 or TRBV12-4 and TRBJ1-4; the D gene is possibly TRBD1 (6 bases). The CDR3 loop spans 13 amino acids. V shed 7 bases and J shed 7 bases, with 13 bases lying between them. The CDR3 sequence is CASNSAGAEKLFF. Here the CDR3 DNA reads TGTGCCAGCAACTCGGCAGGGGCTGAAAAACTGTTTTTT.